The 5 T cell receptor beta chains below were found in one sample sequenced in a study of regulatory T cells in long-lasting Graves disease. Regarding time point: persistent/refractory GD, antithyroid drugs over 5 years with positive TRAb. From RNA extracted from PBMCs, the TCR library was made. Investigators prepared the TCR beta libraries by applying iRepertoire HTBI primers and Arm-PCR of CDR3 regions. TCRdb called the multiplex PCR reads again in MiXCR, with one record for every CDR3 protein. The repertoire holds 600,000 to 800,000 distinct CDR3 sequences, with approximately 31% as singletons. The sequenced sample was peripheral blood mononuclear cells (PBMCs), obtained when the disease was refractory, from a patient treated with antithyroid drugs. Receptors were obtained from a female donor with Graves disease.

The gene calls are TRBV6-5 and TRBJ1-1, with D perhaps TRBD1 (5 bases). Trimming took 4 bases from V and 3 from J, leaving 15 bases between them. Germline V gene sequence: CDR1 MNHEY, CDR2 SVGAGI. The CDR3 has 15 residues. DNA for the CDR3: TGTGCCAGCAGTTCTCAGTTCTGGGGGGACACTGAAGCTTTCTTT. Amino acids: CASSSQFWGDTEAFF.

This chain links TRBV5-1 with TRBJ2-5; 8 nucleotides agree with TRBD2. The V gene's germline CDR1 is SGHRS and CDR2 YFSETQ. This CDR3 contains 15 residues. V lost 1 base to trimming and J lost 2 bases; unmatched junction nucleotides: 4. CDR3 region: CASSLTSGVQETQYF. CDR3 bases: TGCGCCAGCAGCTTGACTAGCGGAGTACAAGAGACCCAGTACTTC.

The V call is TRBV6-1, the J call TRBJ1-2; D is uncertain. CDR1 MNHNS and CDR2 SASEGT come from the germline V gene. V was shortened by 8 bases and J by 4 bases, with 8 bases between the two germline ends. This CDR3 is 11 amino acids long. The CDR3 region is CASEFRYGYTF. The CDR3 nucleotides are TGTGCCAGCGAGTTCCGCTATGGCTACACCTTC.

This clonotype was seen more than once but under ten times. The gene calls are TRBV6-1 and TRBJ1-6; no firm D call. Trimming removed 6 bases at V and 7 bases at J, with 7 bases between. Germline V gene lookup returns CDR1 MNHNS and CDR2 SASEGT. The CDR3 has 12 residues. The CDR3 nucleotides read TGTGCCAGCAGGCACGGAAATTCACCCCTCCACTTT. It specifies CASRHGNSPLHF.

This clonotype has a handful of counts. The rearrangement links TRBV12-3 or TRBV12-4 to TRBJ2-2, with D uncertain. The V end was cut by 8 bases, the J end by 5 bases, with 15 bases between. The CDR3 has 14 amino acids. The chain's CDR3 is CASCPPPQTGELFF. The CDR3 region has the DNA TGTGCCAGCTGCCCCCCCCCTCAGACCGGGGAGCTGTTTTTT.